This T cell receptor beta chain was found in a study of CD8+CD57+ T cells in acquired aplastic anemia (dated by TCRdb to between 2017 and 2018). With regard to the full study: A mean of around 3.2 ug of DNA, ranging from roughly 0.19 to 27.4 ug, was extracted from sorted CD4+ and CD8+ cells. A CD8+CD57+ expansion meant a frequency higher than the mean frequency seen in healthy subjects.

Genomic DNA was used as template for profiling of TCR beta VDJ combinations and CDR3 sequences. An Illumina HiSeq 2000 was the platform used for TCR repertoire sequencing. From the authors' description of their analysis: TRBV/TRBJ rearrangement plots, CDR3 size and DJ length profiles, and Simpson's diversity index were used to evaluate the repertoires. The most abundant DNA sequence in the deep sequencing data was defined as the immunodominant clone. CDR3 amino acid sequences were checked for sharing between subjects and were compared against published repertoires and the VDJdb database. TCRdb reanalyzed the raw reads on its own, using fastp at Q25 for trimming and MiXCR for clone calling, and kept in-frame beta chains. Every CDR3 protein is listed once, alongside the most common genes and DNA of its rows. What appears here as the V and J calls and clone size reflects TCRdb's work, not the paper's. This sample holds under 350,000 distinct CDR3 sequences; roughly 61% were observed only once. Jointly, the top ten make up approximately 1.2% of the sample.

On the study overall, not on this receptor specifically: Although some 28 CD8+ CDR3 sequences were shared by patients and controls, these sequences appeared highly expressed in patients and within the immunodominant clones of patients. Between patients and healthy controls, no significant difference in CD8+ Simpson's diversity was found (P=0.060).

This clonotype came up a few times. This clone's antigen is unknown. It has no much larger one-base neighbor in the sample; base qualities were not kept. The patients picked for sequencing were ones in whom flow cytometry had shown an expansion of CD8+CD57+ cells. Every patient had severe acquired aplastic anemia, diagnosed using the International Study of Aplastic Anemia and Agranulocytosis and Camitta criteria. No patient had received any therapy when blood was sampled. In this study, sorted CD4+ and CD8+ T cells from the blood of healthy subjects and of severe aplastic anemia patients had their TCR repertoires deep-sequenced. Patients were enrolled in the USA under clinicaltrials.gov protocols 00001620, 01623167, 00001397, 00071045, 00081523 and 00961064. Ficoll-Paque density gradient centrifugation was used to isolate peripheral blood mononuclear cells. Before DNA was extracted, CD4+ and CD8+ T cells were sorted using either FACS or magnetic beads.

From cysteine to phenylalanine, the CDR3 is 14 amino acids long. CDR3 DNA only is kept here, 42 bases in frame from base 1. CDR1 and CDR2 (DFQATT, SNEGSKA) derive from the germline V gene (reference sequence). The germline V end is reduced by 6 bases and the J end by 4 bases; junction bases left unmatched: 10. The sequence came from a human donor with aplastic anemia. This receptor chain uses TRBV20-1 and TRBJ2-7, with 9 bases matching TRBD2. Sequencing was done on a sample of sorted CD4+, CD8+, or CD8+CD57+ T cells (not recorded which) from PBMCs. At the DNA level, the sequence is TGCAGTGCCCCGAGCCTAGCGGGATTGTACGAGCAGTACTTC. Its amino acids are CSAPSLAGLYEQYF.